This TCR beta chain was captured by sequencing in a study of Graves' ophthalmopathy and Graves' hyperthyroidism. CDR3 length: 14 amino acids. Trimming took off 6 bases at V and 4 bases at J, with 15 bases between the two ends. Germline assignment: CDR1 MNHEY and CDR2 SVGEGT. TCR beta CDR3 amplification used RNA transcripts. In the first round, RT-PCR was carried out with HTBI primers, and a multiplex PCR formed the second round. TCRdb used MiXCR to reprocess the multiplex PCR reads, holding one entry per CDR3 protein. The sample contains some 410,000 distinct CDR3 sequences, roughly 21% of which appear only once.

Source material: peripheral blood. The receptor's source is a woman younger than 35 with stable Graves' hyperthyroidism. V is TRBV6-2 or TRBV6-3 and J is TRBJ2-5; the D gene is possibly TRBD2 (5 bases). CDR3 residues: CASRTPGWGETQYF. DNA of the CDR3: TGTGCCAGCAGGACGCCGGGGTGGGGAGAGACCCAGTACTTC.